What follows are 17 T cell receptor beta chains derived from one specimen sequenced in a study of T cell responses to AZD1222 COVID-19 vaccine. Data came from immunoSEQ multiplex PCR; TCRdb stores just in-frame clones and leaves some out. The repertoire holds around 100,000 clones, with around 90% as singletons. The specimen was peripheral blood, collected on day 0 of AZD1222 vaccination. These receptors came from an adult in good health.

V gene TRBV2 combines with J gene TRBJ2-7; a possible D gene is TRBD1 (6 bases). Germline assignment: CDR1 SNHLY and CDR2 FYNNEI. This CDR3 spans 13 amino acids. V lost 4 bases and J 7 bases, leaving 14 bases between the germline ends. CDR3 DNA sequence: TGTGCCAGCAGTGTCGACAGGCTTAGTGAGCAGTACTTC. Its protein product is CASSVDRLSEQYF.

This sequence joins TRBV21-1 and TRBJ1-3; TRBD1 was called by the table and not checked on the DNA. TRBV21-1 corresponds to a pseudogene. This CDR3 is 16 amino acids long. The CDR3 DNA reads as TGTGCCAGCAGCAAAGGGGCCAGCAGCTCTGGAAACACCATATATTTT. This codes for CASSKGASSSGNTIYF.

The CDR3 bases are TGTGCCAGCAGTCCACAGGCCTACCGCAATCAGCCCCAGCATTTT. Translation: CASSPQAYRNQPQHF. The V gene is TRBV2, the J gene TRBJ1-5, with a weak D call TRBD1 (5 bases). This CDR3 region has 15 residues. V was trimmed by 5 bases and J by 2 bases, leaving 13 bases between them. Germline V gene data show CDR1 as SNHLY and CDR2 as FYNNEI.

The J gene is TRBJ2-1, the V gene TRBV11-1, with 8 bases identical to TRBD2. The germline V gene encodes CDR1 SGHAT and CDR2 FQDESV (reference sequence). The CDR3 has 15 amino acids. With 5 bases clipped from V and 1 base from J, the junction kept 4 bases outside the gene matches. The CDR3 coding sequence is TGTGCCAGCAGCCTTAGCGGGATATCCTACAATGAGCAGTTCTTC. This gives the protein CASSLSGISYNEQFF.

CDR3: CASTSGQNYEQYF. CDR3 DNA: TGTGCCAGCACTAGCGGCCAGAACTACGAGCAGTACTTC. The chain combines TRBV28 with TRBJ2-7, with TRBD2 matching over 7 bases. The CDR3 is made up of 13 amino acids. Germline assignment: CDR1 MDHEN and CDR2 SYDVKM. Trimming at V came to 7 bases and at J to 3 bases, leaving 6 bases not matched to a gene.

The V gene is TRBV5-1, the J gene TRBJ1-1; D is undetermined. The CDR3 is made up of 14 amino acids. The V and J ends lost 1 base and 4 bases respectively, with 11 bases between them. Germline CDR1 is SGHRS and CDR2 is YFSETQ. CDR3 protein: CASSLNRASTEAFF. In nucleotides, the CDR3 is TGCGCCAGCAGCTTGAATCGGGCGTCCACTGAAGCTTTCTTT.

The chain links TRBV29-1 to TRBJ1-3; 9 bases fit TRBD1. In germline, CDR1 is SQVTM, CDR2 ANQGSEA. The CDR3 extends over 15 amino acids. With V trimmed by 6 bases and J by 2 bases, 8 bases remained unmatched. In DNA, the CDR3 is TGCAGCGTGGCCACCGGGACAGGGACTGGAAACACCATATATTTT. Protein product: CSVATGTGTGNTIYF.

V is TRBV28 and J is TRBJ1-3; no clear D gene. V lost 10 bases and J 10 bases, leaving 17 bases between the germline ends. CDR1 and CDR2 from the germline V gene are MDHEN and SYDVKM. CDR3 length equals 12 residues. CDR3 region: CATESAYDTIYF. CDR3 DNA: TGTGCCACAGAATCCGCGTATGATACCATATATTTT.

This chain connects TRBV3-1 (or the pseudogene TRBV3-2) to TRBJ1-3, with TRBD1 identical over 9 bases. The CDR3 consists of 17 residues. Germline CDR1 and CDR2: LGHDT and YNNKEL (reference sequence). V gave up 3 bases and J gave up 3 bases; unmatched junction bases: 9. Here the CDR3 reads CASSQIFGTGLGNTIYF. The CDR3 region has the DNA TGTGCCAGCAGCCAGATTTTTGGGACAGGGCTTGGAAACACCATATATTTT.

V usage is TRBV10-3 and J usage is TRBJ1-5, with TRBD1 matching 8 bases. Germline V gene lookup returns CDR1 ENHRY and CDR2 SYGVKD. Unmatched junction bases numbered 7, after V lost 6 bases and J lost 6 bases. CDR3 size: 14 residues. The CDR3: CAISQDREGQPQHF. CDR3 coding DNA: TGTGCCATCAGCCAGGACAGGGAAGGTCAGCCCCAGCATTTT.

This clone was seen once. DNA for the CDR3: TGTGCCAGCTATCTTGGGGCGGCGGGTTATGGCTACACCTTC. It translates to CASYLGAAGYGYTF. The V call is TRBV6-5, the J call TRBJ1-2, with a possible D match to TRBD1 (5 bases). Germline lookup yields CDR1 MNHEY and CDR2 SVGAGI. CDR3 size: 14 residues. The V and J ends lost 8 bases and 5 bases respectively, with 18 bases between them.

This clone has just a few counts. This chain connects TRBV6-4 to TRBJ2-1, with 7 positions matching TRBD2. CDR1 and CDR2 from the germline V gene are MRHNA and SNTAGT. The CDR3 totals 15 residues. J gave up 12 bases and V 8 bases, and 19 bases lay outside the gene matches. The CDR3 DNA follows: TGTGCCAGCCAAGGTTCAGCGGGGACCAGCCAAGGGCAGTTCTTC. It is translated as CASQGSAGTSQGQFF.

The genes are TRBV6-5 and TRBJ2-7; D is uncertain. There are 13 residues in the CDR3. Trimming removed 2 bases from V and 5 bases from J, with 10 bases in between. The germline V gene has CDR1 MNHEY and CDR2 SVGAGI. The CDR3 spells CASSYKVRHEQYF. The CDR3 nucleotides are TGTGCCAGCAGTTACAAGGTCCGCCACGAGCAGTACTTC.

The CDR3 loop reads CASSAATGVNQPQHF. DNA of the CDR3: TGTGCCAGTAGTGCAGCAACAGGGGTAAATCAGCCCCAGCATTTT. V is TRBV19 and J is TRBJ1-5, with 7 bases matching TRBD1. V lost 5 bases to trimming and J lost 4 bases; unmatched junction nucleotides: 8. The CDR3 extends over 15 amino acids. Germline V gene lookup returns CDR1 LNHDA and CDR2 SQIVND (reference sequence).

In DNA, the CDR3 is TGTGCCAGCGCAATAGGGGAGACGAGCTACAATGAGCAGTTCTTC. Amino acids: CASAIGETSYNEQFF. The rearrangement joins TRBV6-4 to TRBJ2-1; either TRBD1 or TRBD2 may fit D (5 bases each). The germline V gene encodes CDR1 MRHNA and CDR2 SNTAGT. The CDR3 spans 15 residues. Deletions cut 8 bases from V and 3 bases from J, with 17 bases between.

This chain connects TRBV2 to TRBJ1-1, with TRBD1 matching over 7 bases. The V gene end was trimmed by 7 bases and the J gene end by 10 bases; junction bases not matched to a gene: 24. The CDR3 has 17 residues. Germline lookup yields CDR1 SNHLY and CDR2 FYNNEI. CDR3 residues: CASTRDSGKAYTSGAFF. The CDR3 nucleotides are TGTGCCAGCACCCGGGACAGCGGCAAGGCCTACACTTCTGGAGCTTTCTTT.

This sequence joins TRBV11-2 and TRBJ1-1; D is unclear. The CDR3 length is 15 residues. Trimming cost V 2 bases and J 1 base, with 11 bases left between them. Germline V gene data show CDR1 as SGHAT and CDR2 as FQNNGV. The CDR3 nucleotides are TGTGCCAGCAGCTTACTCCACCATTCGAACACTGAAGCTTTCTTT. As protein: CASSLLHHSNTEAFF.